Each of the 17 T cell receptor beta chains below was sequenced from the same sample in a study of human T cells and chemical hapten exposure. Time point given: healthy volunteer bleed at 2 weeks. Unfractionated whole blood was the source of the extracted total RNA. In TCRdb, the RACE reads were re-called with MiXCR into one record per CDR3 protein. Of 80,000 to 100,000 distinct CDR3 sequences listed, 8.5% to 9% are singletons. The sample was whole blood. The receptors were gathered from a female donor in good health. Some clones in this sample may be carry-over from other donors' samples.

This clonotype was found many times. CDR3 sequence: CASSQGLWEDTEAFF. CDR3 bases: TGTGCCAGCAGCCAAGGTCTTTGGGAGGACACTGAAGCTTTCTTT. The V and J genes are TRBV3-1 and TRBJ1-1; the D is unclear. This CDR3 region has 15 residues. Trimming stripped 1 base from V and 3 bases from J, with 12 bases between. In germline, CDR1 is LGHDT, CDR2 YNNKEL (reference sequence).

The J gene is TRBJ1-2, the V gene TRBV5-1; 7 bases line up with TRBD1. In germline, CDR1 is SGHRS, CDR2 YFSETQ. The CDR3 covers 13 residues. V was pared by 4 bases and J by 6 bases, with 6 bases of the junction left unmatched. CDR3 nucleotides: TGCGCCAGCAGCATTGACAGGGCGAATGGCTACACCTTC. This encodes CASSIDRANGYTF.

This chain uses TRBV29-1 with TRBJ2-7; TRBD2 aligns across 13 bases. V shed 2 bases and J 2 bases; nucleotides not matched to a gene: 6. Germline V CDR1 and CDR2: SQVTM, ANQGSEA. CDR3 length: 16 amino acids. This CDR3 is CSVESVGLAGPYEQYF. As DNA, the CDR3 is TGCAGCGTTGAAAGTGTGGGACTAGCGGGACCCTACGAGCAGTACTTC.

This chain connects TRBV5-1 to TRBJ2-7, with TRBD2 identical over 9 bases. Germline values: CDR1 SGHRS, CDR2 YFSETQ. CDR3 length: 16 amino acids. The V gene end was trimmed by 0 bases and the J gene end by 4 bases; junction bases not matched to a gene: 8. The CDR3 DNA is TGCGCCAGCAGCTTGGTGCTAGCGGGAAGTGGGTACGAGCAGTACTTC. Amino acids: CASSLVLAGSGYEQYF.

This chain links TRBV5-4 with TRBJ1-6, with D possibly matching TRBD1 (6 bases). The V end lost 0 bases, the J end lost 7 bases, and 14 bases lay between the germline ends. CDR1 is SGHNT and CDR2 is YYREEE in the germline V gene (reference sequence). This CDR3 is 16 amino acids long. The CDR3 coding sequence is TGTGCCAGCAGCTTGGCCGAGCAGGGGTTAAATTCACCCCTCCACTTT. Amino acids: CASSLAEQGLNSPLHF.

This clonotype has a handful of counts. This chain joins TRBV5-1 and TRBJ1-1, with D tentatively TRBD1 (6 bases). The CDR3 loop spans 14 amino acids. The V end was cut by 4 bases, the J end by 1 base, with 11 bases between. The V gene's germline CDR1 is SGHRS and CDR2 YFSETQ. CDR3 amino acids: CASSPRTANTEAFF. The DNA of the CDR3 is TGCGCCAGCAGCCCGAGGACAGCGAACACTGAAGCTTTCTTT. Complete variable domain (other parts from reference TRBV5-1 and TRBJ1-1): KAGVTQTPRYLIKTRGQQVTLSCSPISGHRSVSWYQQTPGQGLQFLFEYFSETQRNKGNFPGRFSGRQFSNSRSEMNVSTLELGDSALYLCASSPRTANTEAFFGQGTRLTVV.

The chain carries TRBV29-1 and TRBJ2-3, with 10 nucleotides matching TRBD1. The CDR3 loop spans 13 amino acids. V trimming: 7 bases; J trimming: 5 bases; junction bases outside the gene matches: 6. Germline V CDR1 and CDR2: SQVTM, ANQGSEA. CDR3 in amino acids: CSARQGAGDTQYF. The DNA for the CDR3 is TGCAGCGCTCGACAGGGGGCGGGAGATACGCAGTATTTT.

The chain joins TRBV28 to TRBJ1-1, with D maybe TRBD1 (5 bases). V was shortened by 3 bases and J by 1 base, with 12 bases between the two germline ends. Germline CDR1 MDHEN, CDR2 SYDVKM. The CDR3 consists of 15 residues. CDR3 amino acids: CASSLRRGTNTEAFF. For the CDR3, the DNA is TGTGCCAGCAGTTTGCGTCGAGGGACGAACACTGAAGCTTTCTTT.

This chain uses TRBV19 with TRBJ2-1, with D perhaps TRBD2 (5 bases). The CDR3 is 13 residues long. CDR1 is LNHDA and CDR2 is SQIVND in the germline V gene (reference sequence). V gave up 5 bases and J gave up 4 bases, with 9 bases separating them. DNA of the CDR3: TGTGCCAGTAGTCTAGCCCTGTACAATGAGCAGTTCTTC. Translation: CASSLALYNEQFF.

The chain is built from TRBV7-8 and TRBJ2-7, with 7 bases that match TRBD1. Germline V gene data show CDR1 as SGHVS and CDR2 as FQNEAQ. This CDR3 has 15 residues. Trimming took 5 bases from V and 2 from J; bases not matched to a gene: 9. The CDR3 loop is CASSPIRDRAYEQYF. The DNA of the CDR3 is TGTGCCAGCAGCCCAATCCGGGACAGAGCCTACGAGCAGTACTTC.

This clonotype was seen a few times. V usage is TRBV6-2 or TRBV6-3 and J usage is TRBJ2-3; 8 positions agree with TRBD2. CDR3 length equals 16 residues. Germline CDR1 reads MNHEY; CDR2 reads SVGEGT. The V segment lost 8 bases and the J segment 6 bases; nucleotides outside the gene matches: 16. DNA for the CDR3: TGTGCCAGCGCCGTAGATGGTAGCGGGACATCGGATACGCAGTATTTT. Translating gives CASAVDGSGTSDTQYF.

This clonotype has a handful of counts. V gene TRBV5-1 combines with J gene TRBJ2-2; 9 bases fit TRBD1. Germline values: CDR1 SGHRS, CDR2 YFSETQ. This CDR3 is built from 16 residues. V was clipped by 0 bases and J by 6 bases; unmatched bases: 6. The CDR3 DNA reads as TGCGCCAGCAGCTTGGATACCACAGGGGGCTCCGGGGAGCTGTTTTTT. This sequence encodes CASSLDTTGGSGELFF.

This clonotype was picked up a small number of times. The CDR3 bases are TGTGCCAGCAGCCGTGACAGGGTCGAGACCCAGTACTTC. Amino acid sequence: CASSRDRVETQYF. This rearrangement joins TRBV7-2 to TRBJ2-5, with 7 bases fitting TRBD1. There are 13 residues in the CDR3. The V gene end was trimmed by 5 bases and the J gene end by 5 bases; junction bases not matched to a gene: 5. Germline CDR1 reads SGHTA; CDR2 reads FQGNSA.

The chain carries TRBV10-3 and TRBJ2-1; the match to TRBD2 covers 12 bases. Unmatched junction bases numbered 3, after V lost 3 bases and J lost 9 bases. There are 14 residues in the CDR3. Germline CDR1 ENHRY, CDR2 SYGVKD. The CDR3 DNA reads TGTGCCATCAGTGATACACTAGCGGGAGGTGAGCAGTTCTTC. It translates to CAISDTLAGGEQFF.

There are many counts of this clonotype. V usage is TRBV29-1 and J usage is TRBJ2-5, with 10 bases lining up with TRBD1. Germline-derived CDR1 and CDR2 are SQVTM and ANQGSEA. The CDR3 is made up of 13 amino acids. The trim removed 3 bases at V and 5 bases at J, leaving 3 bases unmatched. The CDR3 DNA is TGCAGCGTTGAGCCGGGACAGGGGGAGACCCAGTACTTC. Translated: CSVEPGQGETQYF.

The genes are TRBV20-1 and TRBJ1-2, with D perhaps TRBD1 (5 bases). With 5 bases removed from V and 5 bases from J, the gap between germline ends came to 21 bases. Germline CDR1 reads DFQATT; CDR2 reads SNEGSKA (reference sequence). The CDR3 sequence is 15 residues long. CDR3: CSALTLRGEGYGYTF. CDR3 nucleotides: TGCAGTGCTCTGACCCTTCGAGGGGAGGGTTATGGCTACACCTTC.

V gene TRBV29-1 combines with J gene TRBJ2-3; the D gene is possibly TRBD2 (6 bases). The ends were cut back, 6 bases at V and 3 bases at J, with 22 bases in the middle. Germline CDR1 and CDR2: SQVTM and ANQGSEA. This CDR3 is 16 amino acids long. CDR3 nucleotides: TGCAGCGTGCTAAATCCCCGGGGGAGAATGACAGATACGCAGTATTTT. It translates to CSVLNPRGRMTDTQYF.